This TCR beta chain was observed in a study of Ad26.COV2.S vaccination and SARS-CoV-2 variants. General study results and limits: Across vaccine and placebo recipients, the breadth of non-spike TCRs was similar.

This CDR3 contains 14 residues. V trimming: 6 bases; J trimming: 2 bases; junction bases outside the gene matches: 1. Looked up from germline, CDR1 is MNHEY and CDR2 is SVGAGI. Indicated treatment: around 19 received Ad26.COV2.S at low or high dose, single or two shots; about 5 received placebo; per-sample allocation not given. Material that was analyzed had been drawn on day 63 after the first vaccine or placebo injection. Concerning this clone: Its matching antigen is unknown.

TCRdb keeps only in-frame clones here, not all; method: immunoSEQ multiplex PCR. Found here are hundreds of thousands of clones, approximately 89% of them singletons; the top ten hold approximately 2.5%. Sequenced material: peripheral blood, taken in a trial of Ad26.COV2.S vaccine versus placebo. V and J are TRBV6-5 and TRBJ2-3; TRBD2 aligns across 11 bases. This TCR came from a person between 18 and 60 years old who received the Ad26.COV2.S COVID-19 vaccine or a placebo. The CDR3 region has the DNA TGTGCCAGCAGGGGACTAGCGGACACAGATACGCAGTATTTT. Amino acid sequence: CASRGLADTDTQYF.